This T cell receptor beta chain is drawn from a study of shared clonotypes between healthy human individuals. Trimming cost V 3 bases and J 6 bases, with 15 bases left between them. This CDR3 spans 14 amino acids. Germline values: CDR1 SGDLS, CDR2 YYNGEE. Only CD45RO-negative cells positively selected for CCR7 counted as naive CD8 cells, so terminally differentiated effector memory CD45RA+ cells were excluded. Every contributor of samples was a Caucasian grown-up residing in Nashville, Tennessee. Libraries were prepared by immunoSEQ multiplex PCR; TCRdb keeps only in-frame clonotypes and omits some of them. The repertoire holds a few million clones, with over 85% as singletons.

The source material was naive CD8+ T cells from PBMCs. The TCR sequence derives from a young man in good health. Some clones in this sample may be carry-over from other donors' samples. V is TRBV9 and J is TRBJ1-2; D unresolved. This CDR3 reads CASSEDGRDDGYTF. The CDR3 region has the DNA TGTGCCAGCAGCGAAGACGGGAGAGATGATGGCTACACCTTC.